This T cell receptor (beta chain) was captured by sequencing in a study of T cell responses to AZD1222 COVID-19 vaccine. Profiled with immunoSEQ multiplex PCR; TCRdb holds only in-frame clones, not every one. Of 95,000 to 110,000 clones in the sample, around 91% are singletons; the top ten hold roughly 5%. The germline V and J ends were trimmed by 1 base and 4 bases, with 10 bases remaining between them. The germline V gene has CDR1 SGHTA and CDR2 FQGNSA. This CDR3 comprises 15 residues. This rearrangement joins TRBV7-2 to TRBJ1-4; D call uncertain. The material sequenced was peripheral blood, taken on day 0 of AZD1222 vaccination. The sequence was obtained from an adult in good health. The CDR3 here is CASSLVRNFNEKLFF. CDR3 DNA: TGTGCCAGCAGCTTAGTGCGGAACTTTAATGAAAAACTGTTTTTT.